This is a list of T cell receptor beta chains from one sample in a study of cytomegalovirus exposure and HLA in healthy donors. TCRdb keeps only in-frame clones here, not all; method: immunoSEQ multiplex PCR. This table has fewer than 85,000 clones, under 80% appearing once. The sample was PBMCs. All receptors derive from a man aged 55-75 years in good health and CMV-seropositive. Each CDR3 is given with its conserved first and last residue. Fields, in order: D gene, V gene, clone size, J gene, CDR3 DNA, CDR3 protein. The D gene is left open where the match is weak. Clone sizes are given selectively: once, few, many, or a class where the clone is expanded.

d_gene: NA
v_gene: TRBV28
abundance: NA
j_gene: TRBJ2-1
CDR3nt: TGTGCCAGCAGTCCCTCGTTAGCGGCAAAACGAAATGAGCAGTTCTTC
CDR3aa: CASSPSLAAKRNEQFF

d_gene: NA
v_gene: TRBV7-9
abundance: NA
j_gene: TRBJ2-7
CDR3nt: TGTTCCAGCAGCTTATCGAACCATCCTGCGCCTCAGTACTTC
CDR3aa: CSSSLSNHPAPQYF

d_gene: TRBD2
v_gene: TRBV7-2
abundance: NA
j_gene: TRBJ2-3
CDR3nt: TGTGCCAGCAGCCGCCGTGGACTAGCGGATCGTTCAGATACGCAGTATTTT
CDR3aa: CASSRRGLADRSDTQYF

d_gene: TRBD1
v_gene: TRBV6-5
abundance: once
j_gene: TRBJ2-1
CDR3nt: TGTGCCAGCCGGGACAGTCAGGGAACTGGGCAGTTCTTC
CDR3aa: CASRDSQGTGQFF

d_gene: NA
v_gene: TRBV18
abundance: NA
j_gene: TRBJ1-6
CDR3nt: TGTGCCAGCTCTTTGGGTCGGGATTCACCCCTCCACTTT
CDR3aa: CASSLGRDSPLHF

d_gene: NA
v_gene: TRBV6-5
abundance: few
j_gene: TRBJ2-2
CDR3nt: TGTGCCAGCAGTTACTCGGCACCGACGGGGGCCGGGGAGCTGTTTTTT
CDR3aa: CASSYSAPTGAGELFF

d_gene: TRBD1
v_gene: TRBV27
abundance: NA
j_gene: TRBJ2-3
CDR3nt: TGTGCCAGCAGTCGAACCCCCAGGGGGCCCGTCACAGATACGCAGTATTTT
CDR3aa: CASSRTPRGPVTDTQYF

d_gene: TRBD2
v_gene: TRBV7-2
abundance: NA
j_gene: TRBJ2-1
CDR3nt: TGTGCCAGCAGCTTAGAGGCCCTAGCGGGAGGGCCCTACAATGAGCAGTTCTTC
CDR3aa: CASSLEALAGGPYNEQFF

d_gene: NA
v_gene: TRBV7-9
abundance: NA
j_gene: TRBJ1-5
CDR3nt: TGTTCCAGCAGCTCTACCTCCAGCAATCAGCCCCAGCATTTT
CDR3aa: CSSSSTSSNQPQHF

d_gene: TRBD2
v_gene: TRBV19
abundance: NA
j_gene: TRBJ2-1
CDR3nt: TGTGCCAGTAGTATTGGGAGGACTAGCCCAAACGAGCAGTTCTTC
CDR3aa: CASSIGRTSPNEQFF

d_gene: NA
v_gene: TRBV13
abundance: NA
j_gene: TRBJ2-2
CDR3nt: TGTGCCAGCAGCTTTGGCGGGAACACCGGGGAGCTGTTTTTT
CDR3aa: CASSFGGNTGELFF

d_gene: NA
v_gene: TRBV19
abundance: once
j_gene: TRBJ2-4
CDR3nt: TGTGCCAGTAGTGAATCCGGGTCCAAAAACATTCAGTACTTC
CDR3aa: CASSESGSKNIQYF

d_gene: NA
v_gene: TRBV19
abundance: NA
j_gene: TRBJ1-1
CDR3nt: TGTGCCAGTAGTATCGGGTTGGCCTCGAACACTGAAGCTTTCTTT
CDR3aa: CASSIGLASNTEAFF

d_gene: NA
v_gene: TRBV7-9
abundance: NA
j_gene: TRBJ2-1
CDR3nt: TGTGCCAGCAGCTTAAATGTAAAGGGGCGGTACAATGAGCAGTTCTTC
CDR3aa: CASSLNVKGRYNEQFF

d_gene: TRBD2
v_gene: TRBV29-1
abundance: once
j_gene: TRBJ2-5
CDR3nt: TGCAGCGTAGCAACTAGCGGGGGGGAGACCCAGTACTTC
CDR3aa: CSVATSGGETQYF

d_gene: TRBD1
v_gene: TRBV5-1
abundance: NA
j_gene: TRBJ2-5
CDR3nt: TGCGCCAGCGGACCGGGACAGGGGCAGACCCAGTACTTC
CDR3aa: CASGPGQGQTQYF

d_gene: TRBD1
v_gene: TRBV4-1
abundance: NA
j_gene: TRBJ1-1
CDR3nt: TGCGCCAGCAGCCCCCGTCCCGGGACAGGGTTCATGAACACTGAAGCTTTCTTT
CDR3aa: CASSPRPGTGFMNTEAFF

d_gene: NA
v_gene: TRBV2
abundance: NA
j_gene: TRBJ1-2
CDR3nt: TGTGCCAGCTTCGACGAGGGGGTCTGGGATGGCTACACCTTC
CDR3aa: CASFDEGVWDGYTF

d_gene: NA
v_gene: TRBV5-1
abundance: NA
j_gene: TRBJ2-7
CDR3nt: TGCGCCAGCAGCTTGGCCCCAGGGGCCTACGAGCAGTACTTC
CDR3aa: CASSLAPGAYEQYF

d_gene: NA
v_gene: TRBV4-2
abundance: NA
j_gene: TRBJ2-3
CDR3nt: TGTGCCAGCAGCCAAGATCGGTTCGGGAGAGTTTTAGATACGCAGTATTTT
CDR3aa: CASSQDRFGRVLDTQYF

d_gene: NA
v_gene: TRBV7-6
abundance: NA
j_gene: TRBJ2-3
CDR3nt: TGTGCCAGCAGCAATCTAGCAGATACGCAGTATTTT
CDR3aa: CASSNLADTQYF

d_gene: NA
v_gene: TRBV5-1
abundance: NA
j_gene: TRBJ1-1
CDR3nt: TGCGCCAGCAGCTTGAGTCAGGGCACTGAAGCTTTCTTT
CDR3aa: CASSLSQGTEAFF

d_gene: TRBD2
v_gene: TRBV5-4
abundance: NA
j_gene: TRBJ2-5
CDR3nt: TGTGCCAGCAGCTCGAGCGGGGGTGGAGAGACCCAGTACTTC
CDR3aa: CASSSSGGGETQYF

d_gene: TRBD1
v_gene: TRBV5-1
abundance: NA
j_gene: TRBJ1-2
CDR3nt: TGCGCCAGCAGCTTGGAAGATACAGGGGGCGGTAGGACCTTC
CDR3aa: CASSLEDTGGGRTF

d_gene: TRBD2
v_gene: TRBV5-1
abundance: NA
j_gene: TRBJ2-1
CDR3nt: TGCGCCAGCAGCCCCTTAGCGGGAGGGATGAATGAGCAGTTCTTC
CDR3aa: CASSPLAGGMNEQFF

d_gene: NA
v_gene: TRBV7-2
abundance: few
j_gene: TRBJ2-3
CDR3nt: TGTGCCAGCAGCCCCTCCCGGGGAGGCTACACAGATACGCAGTATTTT
CDR3aa: CASSPSRGGYTDTQYF

d_gene: NA
v_gene: TRBV1
abundance: NA
j_gene: TRBJ1-1
CDR3nt: TGCACCAGCAGCCAAGATGCGACTCACACTGAAGCTTTCTTT
CDR3aa: CTSSQDATHTEAFF

d_gene: NA
v_gene: TRBV19
abundance: NA
j_gene: TRBJ2-2
CDR3nt: TGTGCCAGTAGTATGTGGGACATTGCGAACACCGGGGAGCTGTTTTTT
CDR3aa: CASSMWDIANTGELFF

d_gene: NA
v_gene: TRBV6-5
abundance: few
j_gene: TRBJ2-5
CDR3nt: TGTGCCAGCAGCCGACAGTATCGAGAGACCCAGTACTTC
CDR3aa: CASSRQYRETQYF

d_gene: TRBD1
v_gene: TRBV4-3
abundance: NA
j_gene: TRBJ2-7
CDR3nt: TGCGCCAGCAGCCAATGGGCGTCAGGGGGATCCTACGAGCAGTACTTC
CDR3aa: CASSQWASGGSYEQYF

d_gene: TRBD2
v_gene: TRBV7-6
abundance: NA
j_gene: TRBJ2-3
CDR3nt: TGTGCCAGCAGCTTGTACTCGGGACTAGCTAACACTGGCCCAGATACGCAGTATTTT
CDR3aa: CASSLYSGLANTGPDTQYF

d_gene: NA
v_gene: TRBV6-6
abundance: NA
j_gene: TRBJ1-5
CDR3nt: TGTGCCAGCAGTTATGACAGTAGCAATCAGCCCCAGCATTTT
CDR3aa: CASSYDSSNQPQHF

d_gene: NA
v_gene: TRBV7-9
abundance: NA
j_gene: TRBJ2-1
CDR3nt: TGTGCCAGCAGCTTCCCCGAGGGCCTTAATGAGCAGTTCTTC
CDR3aa: CASSFPEGLNEQFF

d_gene: NA
v_gene: TRBV9
abundance: once
j_gene: TRBJ2-7
CDR3nt: TGTGCCAGCAGCGTAGGGACTACCTCCTACGAGCAGTACTTC
CDR3aa: CASSVGTTSYEQYF

d_gene: TRBD1
v_gene: TRBV5-1
abundance: NA
j_gene: TRBJ2-7
CDR3nt: TGCGCCAGCAGCGAAAGGGGACAGGGGCCTCTCTTCTCCTACGAGCAGTACTTC
CDR3aa: CASSERGQGPLFSYEQYF

d_gene: TRBD2
v_gene: TRBV7-2
abundance: NA
j_gene: TRBJ2-1
CDR3nt: TGTGCCAGCAGCTTAGGGGGGACTAGCGGGAAACACTCCTACAATGAGCAGTTCTTC
CDR3aa: CASSLGGTSGKHSYNEQFF

d_gene: TRBD2
v_gene: TRBV4-2
abundance: NA
j_gene: TRBJ2-3
CDR3nt: TGTGCCAGCAGCCAAGATGGCGGGAGTCAAGATACGCAGTATTTT
CDR3aa: CASSQDGGSQDTQYF

d_gene: NA
v_gene: TRBV6-5
abundance: once
j_gene: TRBJ1-1
CDR3nt: TGTGCCAGCAGTTACGGGGCTAAGGGTAACACTGAAGCTTTCTTT
CDR3aa: CASSYGAKGNTEAFF

d_gene: NA
v_gene: TRBV7-8
abundance: NA
j_gene: TRBJ1-2
CDR3nt: TGTGCCAGCAGCTTAGCAGCTCCGAGAGACTATGGCTACACCTTC
CDR3aa: CASSLAAPRDYGYTF

d_gene: TRBD2
v_gene: TRBV27
abundance: NA
j_gene: TRBJ2-2
CDR3nt: TGTGCCAGCAGTTTACGAGGGAGGGACACCGGGGAGCTGTTTTTT
CDR3aa: CASSLRGRDTGELFF

d_gene: NA
v_gene: TRBV14
abundance: NA
j_gene: TRBJ1-2
CDR3nt: TGTGCCAGCAGCCAAGGGACAAGTCACACCTTC
CDR3aa: CASSQGTSHTF

d_gene: NA
v_gene: TRBV5-1
abundance: NA
j_gene: TRBJ1-3
CDR3nt: TGCGCCAGCAGCAACGACGGGATCTCTGGAAACACCATATATTTT
CDR3aa: CASSNDGISGNTIYF

d_gene: TRBD2
v_gene: TRBV6-5
abundance: NA
j_gene: TRBJ2-1
CDR3nt: TGTGCCAGCGGCGGGGGGCGCGGGGGGTATCATGAGCAGTTCTTC
CDR3aa: CASGGGRGGYHEQFF

d_gene: NA
v_gene: TRBV7-2
abundance: NA
j_gene: TRBJ2-7
CDR3nt: TGTGCCAGCAGCTTAGGACAGGAGCCCTACGAGCAGTACTTC
CDR3aa: CASSLGQEPYEQYF

d_gene: NA
v_gene: TRBV30
abundance: once
j_gene: TRBJ2-1
CDR3nt: TGTGCCTGGAGTGACGGGGGGCCTCCTGTTTTAGAGCAGTTCTTC
CDR3aa: CAWSDGGPPVLEQFF

d_gene: NA
v_gene: TRBV28
abundance: NA
j_gene: TRBJ2-7
CDR3nt: TGTGCCAGCAGTTTAGGTAATAGCTACGAGCAGTACTTC
CDR3aa: CASSLGNSYEQYF

d_gene: TRBD1
v_gene: TRBV7-9
abundance: NA
j_gene: TRBJ2-5
CDR3nt: TGTGCCACCTCCGTCCGGGACAGGGTTAGCGAGACCCAGTACTTC
CDR3aa: CATSVRDRVSETQYF